This T cell receptor beta chain emerged from a study of identical twins. Through template switching, a universal primer site was introduced, and the cDNA contained unique molecular identifiers. TCRdb reprocessed the 5' RACE reads with MiXCR, giving one entry per CDR3 protein. The sample lists 1.5 million to 2 million distinct CDR3 sequences, 25% to 35% occurring once. This CDR3 comprises 12 residues. Per the germline V gene, CDR1 is DFQATT and CDR2 is SNEGSKA (reference sequence). V lost 0 bases and J 8 bases, leaving 8 bases between the germline ends. Study-wide results and caveats: Fewer insertions characterized abundant cord blood beta clonotypes, whereas memory repertoires showed none. Where beta out-of-frame sequences were concerned, excess twin sharing was weaker.

In regard to this clonotype: The antigen is undetermined.

The source is a newborn girl in good health. The chain recombines TRBV20-1 with TRBJ2-1, with D perhaps matching TRBD2 (5 bases). Sequenced sample: cord blood. The CDR3 loop is CSARDSADEQFF. In DNA, the CDR3 is TGCAGTGCTAGAGATAGCGCGGATGAGCAGTTCTTC.